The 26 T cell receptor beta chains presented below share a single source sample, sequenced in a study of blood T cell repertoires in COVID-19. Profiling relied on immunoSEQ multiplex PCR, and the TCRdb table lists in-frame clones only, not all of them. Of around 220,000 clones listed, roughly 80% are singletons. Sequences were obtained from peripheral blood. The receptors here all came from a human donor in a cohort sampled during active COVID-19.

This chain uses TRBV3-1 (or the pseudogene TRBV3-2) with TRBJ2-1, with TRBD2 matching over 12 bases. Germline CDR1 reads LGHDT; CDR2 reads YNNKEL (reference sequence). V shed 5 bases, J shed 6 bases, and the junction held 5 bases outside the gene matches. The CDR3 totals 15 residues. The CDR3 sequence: CASSSVGLAGNEQFF. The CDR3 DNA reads TGTGCCAGCAGCTCCGTGGGACTAGCGGGCAATGAGCAGTTCTTC.

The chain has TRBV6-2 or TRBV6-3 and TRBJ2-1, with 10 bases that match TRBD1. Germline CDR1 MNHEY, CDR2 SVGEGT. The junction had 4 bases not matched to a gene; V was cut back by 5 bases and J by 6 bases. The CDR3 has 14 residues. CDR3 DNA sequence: TGTGCCAGCAGTCCCTGGACAGGGGGCAATGAGCAGTTCTTC. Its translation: CASSPWTGGNEQFF.

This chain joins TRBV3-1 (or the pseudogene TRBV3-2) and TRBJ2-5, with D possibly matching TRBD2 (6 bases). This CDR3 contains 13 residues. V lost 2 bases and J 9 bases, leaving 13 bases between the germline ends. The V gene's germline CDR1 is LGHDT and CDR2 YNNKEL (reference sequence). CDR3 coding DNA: TGTGCCAGCAGCCAATTTCGTCCGGGGGCCCAGTACTTC. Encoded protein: CASSQFRPGAQYF.

The DNA of the CDR3 is TGTGCCAGCAGTGTCGATAGCGGGAGGGAGGATGAGCAGTTCTTC. Amino acid sequence: CASSVDSGREDEQFF. The gene calls are TRBV2 and TRBJ2-1; 11 bases match TRBD2. With 4 bases clipped from V and 8 bases from J, the junction kept 7 bases outside the gene matches. This CDR3 comprises 15 residues. CDR1 is SNHLY, CDR2 FYNNEI, per germline. The entire variable domain, with the rest obtained from reference TRBV2 and TRBJ2-1, is as follows: EPEVTQTPSHQVTQMGQEVILRCVPISNHLYFYWYRQILGQKVEFLVSFYNNEISEKSEIFDDQFSVERPDGSNFTLKIRSTKLEDSAMYFCASSVDSGREDEQFFGPGTRLTVL.

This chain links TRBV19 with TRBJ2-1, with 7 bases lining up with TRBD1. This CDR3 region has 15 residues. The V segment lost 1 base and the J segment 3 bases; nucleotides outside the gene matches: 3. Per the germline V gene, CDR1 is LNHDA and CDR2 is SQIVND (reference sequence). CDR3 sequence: CASSIVPGGYNEQFF. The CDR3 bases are TGTGCCAGTAGTATAGTTCCAGGGGGCTACAATGAGCAGTTCTTC.

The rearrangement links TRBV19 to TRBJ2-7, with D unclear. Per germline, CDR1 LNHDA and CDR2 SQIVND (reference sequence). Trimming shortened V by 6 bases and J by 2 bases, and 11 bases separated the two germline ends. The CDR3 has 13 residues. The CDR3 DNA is TGTGCCAGTAGAAACTCCTACGCCTACGAGCAGTACTTC. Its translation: CASRNSYAYEQYF. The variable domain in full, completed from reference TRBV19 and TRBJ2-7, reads DGGITQSPKYLFRKEGQNVTLSCEQNLNHDAMYWYRQDPGQGLRLIYYSQIVNDFQKGDIAEGYSVSREKKESFPLTVTSAQKNPTAFYLCASRNSYAYEQYFGPGTRLTVT.

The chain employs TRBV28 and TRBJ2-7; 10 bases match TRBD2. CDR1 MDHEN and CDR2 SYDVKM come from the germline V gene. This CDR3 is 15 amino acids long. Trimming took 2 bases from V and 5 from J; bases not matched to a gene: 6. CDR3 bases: TGTGCCAGCAGTTTACGAGCGGGAGGGCCCCACGAGCAGTACTTC. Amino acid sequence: CASSLRAGGPHEQYF.

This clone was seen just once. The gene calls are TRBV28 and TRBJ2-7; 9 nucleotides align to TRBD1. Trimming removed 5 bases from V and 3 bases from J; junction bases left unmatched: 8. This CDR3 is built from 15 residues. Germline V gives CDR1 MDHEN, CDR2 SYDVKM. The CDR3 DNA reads TGTGCCAGCAGTGCCGGGACAGGGAGGGGCTACGAGCAGTACTTC. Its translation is CASSAGTGRGYEQYF.

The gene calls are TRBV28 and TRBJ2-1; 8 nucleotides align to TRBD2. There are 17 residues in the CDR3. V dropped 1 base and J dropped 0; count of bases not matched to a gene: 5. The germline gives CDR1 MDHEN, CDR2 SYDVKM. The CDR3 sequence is CASSLYESGSSYNEQFF. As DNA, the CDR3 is TGTGCCAGCAGTTTATACGAAAGCGGGAGCTCCTACAATGAGCAGTTCTTC.

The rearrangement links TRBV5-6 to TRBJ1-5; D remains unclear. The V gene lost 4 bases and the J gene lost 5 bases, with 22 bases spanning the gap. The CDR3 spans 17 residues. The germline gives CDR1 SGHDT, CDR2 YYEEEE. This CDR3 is CASSITTGRALYQPQHF. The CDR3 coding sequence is TGTGCCAGCAGCATAACAACCGGGAGGGCCTTGTATCAGCCCCAGCATTTT.

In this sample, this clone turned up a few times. The CDR3 DNA follows: TGCGCCAGCAGCCTCTATAGCGGGGAGCTGTTTTTT. Translated: CASSLYSGELFF. The V call is TRBV4-3, the J call TRBJ2-2, with D uncertain. CDR1 is LGHNA and CDR2 is YSLEER in the germline V gene. The V gene lost 4 bases and the J gene lost 7 bases, with 7 bases spanning the gap. This CDR3 has 12 residues.

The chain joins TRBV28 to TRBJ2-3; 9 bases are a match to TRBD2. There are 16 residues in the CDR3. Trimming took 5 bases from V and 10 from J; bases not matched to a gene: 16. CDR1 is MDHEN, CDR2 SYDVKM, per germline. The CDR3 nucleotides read TGTGCCAGCAGTCCCCCCTATGGGCTAGCGGGAAATCCGCAGTATTTT. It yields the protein CASSPPYGLAGNPQYF.

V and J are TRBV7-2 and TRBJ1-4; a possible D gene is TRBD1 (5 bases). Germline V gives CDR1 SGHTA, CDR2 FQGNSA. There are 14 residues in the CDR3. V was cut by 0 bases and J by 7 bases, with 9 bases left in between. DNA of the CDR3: TGTGCCAGCAGCTTAGCACTGGGGGGTGAAAAACTGTTTTTT. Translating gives CASSLALGGEKLFF.

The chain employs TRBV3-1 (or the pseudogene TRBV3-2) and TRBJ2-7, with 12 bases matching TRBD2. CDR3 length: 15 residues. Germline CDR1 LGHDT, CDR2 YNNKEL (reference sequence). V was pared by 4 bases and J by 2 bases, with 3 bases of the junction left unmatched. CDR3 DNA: TGTGCCAGCAGCCTACTAGCGGGAGGCCCCTACGAGCAGTACTTC. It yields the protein CASSLLAGGPYEQYF.

CDR3 nucleotides: TGTGCCAGCGGACTGGGACAGCGGTTGTCCCAGCATTTT. Translated: CASGLGQRLSQHF. J is TRBJ1-5 and V is TRBV6-5; 7 nucleotides match TRBD1. The length of the CDR3 is 13 residues. The germline V gene encodes CDR1 MNHEY and CDR2 SVGAGI. J lost 11 bases, V lost 8 bases, and 12 bases had no gene match.

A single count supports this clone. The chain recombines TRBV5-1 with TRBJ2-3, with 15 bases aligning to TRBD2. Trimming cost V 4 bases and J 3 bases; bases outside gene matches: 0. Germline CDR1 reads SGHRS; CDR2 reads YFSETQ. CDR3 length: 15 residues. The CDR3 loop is CASSGTSGRTDTQYF. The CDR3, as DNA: TGCGCCAGCAGCGGGACTAGCGGGAGGACAGATACGCAGTATTTT.

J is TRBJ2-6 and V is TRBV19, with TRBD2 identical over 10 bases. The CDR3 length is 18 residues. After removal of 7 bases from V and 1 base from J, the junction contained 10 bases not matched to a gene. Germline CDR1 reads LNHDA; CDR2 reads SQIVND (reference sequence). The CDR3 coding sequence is TGTGCCAGTACCCCTAGCGGGAGACGGGGGTCTGGGGCCAACGTCCTGACTTTC. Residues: CASTPSGRRGSGANVLTF.

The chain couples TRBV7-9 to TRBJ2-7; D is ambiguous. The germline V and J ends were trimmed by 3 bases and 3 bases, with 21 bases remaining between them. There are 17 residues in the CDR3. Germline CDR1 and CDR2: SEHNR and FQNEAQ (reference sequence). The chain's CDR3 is CASSFPEAIPTGYEQYF. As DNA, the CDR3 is TGTGCCAGCAGCTTCCCCGAGGCCATCCCGACTGGCTACGAGCAGTACTTC.

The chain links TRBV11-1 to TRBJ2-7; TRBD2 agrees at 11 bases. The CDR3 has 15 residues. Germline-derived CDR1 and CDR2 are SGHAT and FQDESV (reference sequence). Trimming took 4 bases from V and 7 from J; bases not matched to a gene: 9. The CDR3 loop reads CASSSTGTSGTEQYF. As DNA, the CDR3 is TGTGCCAGCAGCTCTACCGGGACTAGCGGCACAGAGCAGTACTTC.

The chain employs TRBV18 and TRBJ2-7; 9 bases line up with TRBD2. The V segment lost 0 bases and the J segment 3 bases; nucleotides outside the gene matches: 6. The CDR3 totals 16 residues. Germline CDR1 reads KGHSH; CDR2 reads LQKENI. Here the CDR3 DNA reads TGTGCCAGCTCACCACCCTATAGCGGGAGAGGCTACGAGCAGTACTTC. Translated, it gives CASSPPYSGRGYEQYF.

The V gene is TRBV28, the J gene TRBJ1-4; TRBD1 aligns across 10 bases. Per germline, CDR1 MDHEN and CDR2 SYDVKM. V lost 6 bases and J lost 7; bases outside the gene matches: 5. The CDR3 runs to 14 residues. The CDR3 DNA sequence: TGTGCCAGCAGCCGGACAGGGGGTCGTGAAAAACTGTTTTTT. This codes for CASSRTGGREKLFF.

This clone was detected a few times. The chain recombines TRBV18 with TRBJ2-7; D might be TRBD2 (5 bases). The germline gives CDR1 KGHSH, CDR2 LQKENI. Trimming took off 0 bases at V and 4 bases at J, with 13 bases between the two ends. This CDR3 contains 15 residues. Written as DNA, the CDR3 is TGTGCCAGCTCACCACCCCGCGAGCGCGGGTACGAGCAGTACTTC. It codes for CASSPPRERGYEQYF.

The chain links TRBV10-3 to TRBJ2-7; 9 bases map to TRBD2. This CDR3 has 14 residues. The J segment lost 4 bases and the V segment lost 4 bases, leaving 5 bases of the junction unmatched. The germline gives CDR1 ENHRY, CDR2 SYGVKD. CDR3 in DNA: TGTGCCATCAGTGGCGCTAGCGGGATTTACGAGCAGTACTTC. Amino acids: CAISGASGIYEQYF.

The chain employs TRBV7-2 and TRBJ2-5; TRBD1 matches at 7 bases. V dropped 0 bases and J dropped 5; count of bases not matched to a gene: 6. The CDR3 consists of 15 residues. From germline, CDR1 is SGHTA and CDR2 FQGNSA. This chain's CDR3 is CASSLATDRRETQYF. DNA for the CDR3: TGTGCCAGCAGCTTAGCAACGGACAGGAGGGAGACCCAGTACTTC.

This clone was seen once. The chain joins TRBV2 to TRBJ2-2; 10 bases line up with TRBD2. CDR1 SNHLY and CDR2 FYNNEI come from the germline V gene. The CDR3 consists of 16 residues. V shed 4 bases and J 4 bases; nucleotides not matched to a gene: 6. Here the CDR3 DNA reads TGTGCCAGCAGTGTTAGGCTAGCGGGAGTCACCGGGGAGCTGTTTTTT. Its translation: CASSVRLAGVTGELFF.

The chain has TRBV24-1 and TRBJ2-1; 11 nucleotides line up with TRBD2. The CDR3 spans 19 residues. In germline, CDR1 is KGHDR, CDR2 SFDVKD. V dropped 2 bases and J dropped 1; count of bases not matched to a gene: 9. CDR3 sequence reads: CATSDSPSLAGGSYNEQFF. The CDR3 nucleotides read TGTGCCACCAGTGATTCCCCTAGCCTAGCGGGAGGATCCTACAATGAGCAGTTCTTC.